This T cell receptor beta chain was documented in a study of T-cell memory formation after mild COVID-19. Study as a whole: Clusters of TCRs were largely donor specific. Points from the study as a whole: Shrinking CD4+ clones resided mostly in CM and EM, and CD8+ ones in EMRA. Pre-infection memory contained some responding clones, which suggested that cross-reactive memory had joined.

TCRdb ran MiXCR on the 5' RACE reads and lists one entry per CDR3 protein. The sample has 150,000 to 200,000 distinct CDR3 sequences, 25% to 40% seen once. Regarding this clonotype: Antigen: not known.

Germline-derived CDR1 and CDR2 are KGHDR and SFDVKD. The CDR3 totals 16 residues. V lost 5 bases and J 1 base, leaving 14 bases between the germline ends. This chain links TRBV24-1 with TRBJ1-5; tentatively, D is TRBD1 (6 bases). This TCR came from an adult woman who had mild COVID-19 (a few samples of this study predate the infection). Cell type and time point are not known. The sample taken for sequencing was PBMCs or a T cell subset sorted from them (not recorded which). The CDR3 spells CATSGTRGGSNQPQHF. As DNA, the CDR3 is TGTGCCACCAGTGGAACCAGGGGTGGCAGCAATCAGCCCCAGCATTTT.